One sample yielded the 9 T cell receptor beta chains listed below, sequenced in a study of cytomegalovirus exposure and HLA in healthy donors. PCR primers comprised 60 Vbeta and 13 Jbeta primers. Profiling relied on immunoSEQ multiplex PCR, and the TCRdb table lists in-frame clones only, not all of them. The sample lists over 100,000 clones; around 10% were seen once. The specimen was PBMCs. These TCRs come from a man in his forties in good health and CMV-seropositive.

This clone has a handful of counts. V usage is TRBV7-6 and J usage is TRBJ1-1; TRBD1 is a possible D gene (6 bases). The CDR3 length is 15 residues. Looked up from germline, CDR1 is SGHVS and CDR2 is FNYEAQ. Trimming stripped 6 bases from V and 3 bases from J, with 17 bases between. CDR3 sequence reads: CASSLTGPGDTEAFF. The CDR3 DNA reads TGTGCCAGCAGTTTAACAGGGCCGGGTGACACTGAAGCTTTCTTT.

The CDR3 region has the DNA TGCGCCAGCAGACCGGGACTAGCGTCGGTCGAGCAGTTCTTC. Its protein is CASRPGLASVEQFF. The genes are TRBV10-2 and TRBJ2-1; 10 nucleotides agree with TRBD2. Losses at the gene ends were 6 bases for V and 10 bases for J; bases not matched to a gene: 9. The CDR3 runs to 14 residues. Germline values: CDR1 WSHSY, CDR2 SAAADI.

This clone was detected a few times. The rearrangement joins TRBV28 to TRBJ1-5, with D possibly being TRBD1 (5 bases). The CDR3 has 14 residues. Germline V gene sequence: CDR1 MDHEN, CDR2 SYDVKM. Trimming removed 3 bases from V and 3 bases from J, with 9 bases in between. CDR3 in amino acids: CASSFVDTNQPQHF. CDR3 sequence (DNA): TGTGCCAGCAGTTTCGTGGACACCAATCAGCCCCAGCATTTT.

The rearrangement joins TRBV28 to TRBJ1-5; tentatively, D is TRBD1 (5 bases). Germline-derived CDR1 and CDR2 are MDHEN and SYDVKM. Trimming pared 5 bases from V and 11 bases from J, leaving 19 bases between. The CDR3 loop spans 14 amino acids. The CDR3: CASSIQGWRGTQHF. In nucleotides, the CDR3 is TGTGCCAGCAGTATCCAGGGTTGGCGTGGGACCCAGCATTTT.

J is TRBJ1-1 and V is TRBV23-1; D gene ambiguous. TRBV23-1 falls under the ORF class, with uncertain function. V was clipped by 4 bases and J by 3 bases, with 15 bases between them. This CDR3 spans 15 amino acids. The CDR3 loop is CASSPPGGLDTEAFF. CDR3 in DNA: TGCGCCAGCAGTCCCCCGGGAGGGTTGGACACTGAAGCTTTCTTT.

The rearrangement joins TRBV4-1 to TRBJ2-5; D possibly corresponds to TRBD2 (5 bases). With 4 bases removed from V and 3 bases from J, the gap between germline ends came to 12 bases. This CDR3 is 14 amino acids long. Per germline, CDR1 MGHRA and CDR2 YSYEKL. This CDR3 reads CASSRTRGKETQYF. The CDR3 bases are TGCGCCAGCAGCCGAACTAGAGGGAAAGAGACCCAGTACTTC.

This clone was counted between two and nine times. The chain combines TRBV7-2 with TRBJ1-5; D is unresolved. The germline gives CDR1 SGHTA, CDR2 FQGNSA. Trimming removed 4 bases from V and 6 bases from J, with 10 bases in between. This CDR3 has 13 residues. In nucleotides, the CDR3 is TGTGCCAGCAGCTATCGGGTGGGTCAGCCCCAGCATTTT. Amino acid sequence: CASSYRVGQPQHF.

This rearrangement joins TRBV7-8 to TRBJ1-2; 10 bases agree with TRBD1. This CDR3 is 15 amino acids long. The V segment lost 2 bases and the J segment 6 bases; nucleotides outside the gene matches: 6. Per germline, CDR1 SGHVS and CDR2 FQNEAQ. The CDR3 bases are TGTGCCAGCAGCTTATTAGCGACAGGGGGCGATGGCTACACCTTC. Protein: CASSLLATGGDGYTF. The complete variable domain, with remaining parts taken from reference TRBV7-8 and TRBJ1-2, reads GAGVSQSPRYKVAKRGQDVALRCDPISGHVSLFWYQQALGQGPEFLTYFQNEAQLDKSGLPSDRFFAERPEGSVSTLKIQRTQQEDSAVYLCASSLLATGGDGYTFGSGTRLTVV.

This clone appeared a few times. For the CDR3, the DNA is TGCGCCAGCAGCCAAGAAAGTATCAGCGGAGTGGGAGATACGCAGTATTTT. It specifies CASSQESISGVGDTQYF. The chain carries TRBV4-3 and TRBJ2-3; possibly TRBD2 for D (5 bases). Germline CDR1 and CDR2: LGHNA and YSLEER. The CDR3 spans 17 residues. The V and J ends lost 0 bases and 5 bases respectively, with 18 bases between them.